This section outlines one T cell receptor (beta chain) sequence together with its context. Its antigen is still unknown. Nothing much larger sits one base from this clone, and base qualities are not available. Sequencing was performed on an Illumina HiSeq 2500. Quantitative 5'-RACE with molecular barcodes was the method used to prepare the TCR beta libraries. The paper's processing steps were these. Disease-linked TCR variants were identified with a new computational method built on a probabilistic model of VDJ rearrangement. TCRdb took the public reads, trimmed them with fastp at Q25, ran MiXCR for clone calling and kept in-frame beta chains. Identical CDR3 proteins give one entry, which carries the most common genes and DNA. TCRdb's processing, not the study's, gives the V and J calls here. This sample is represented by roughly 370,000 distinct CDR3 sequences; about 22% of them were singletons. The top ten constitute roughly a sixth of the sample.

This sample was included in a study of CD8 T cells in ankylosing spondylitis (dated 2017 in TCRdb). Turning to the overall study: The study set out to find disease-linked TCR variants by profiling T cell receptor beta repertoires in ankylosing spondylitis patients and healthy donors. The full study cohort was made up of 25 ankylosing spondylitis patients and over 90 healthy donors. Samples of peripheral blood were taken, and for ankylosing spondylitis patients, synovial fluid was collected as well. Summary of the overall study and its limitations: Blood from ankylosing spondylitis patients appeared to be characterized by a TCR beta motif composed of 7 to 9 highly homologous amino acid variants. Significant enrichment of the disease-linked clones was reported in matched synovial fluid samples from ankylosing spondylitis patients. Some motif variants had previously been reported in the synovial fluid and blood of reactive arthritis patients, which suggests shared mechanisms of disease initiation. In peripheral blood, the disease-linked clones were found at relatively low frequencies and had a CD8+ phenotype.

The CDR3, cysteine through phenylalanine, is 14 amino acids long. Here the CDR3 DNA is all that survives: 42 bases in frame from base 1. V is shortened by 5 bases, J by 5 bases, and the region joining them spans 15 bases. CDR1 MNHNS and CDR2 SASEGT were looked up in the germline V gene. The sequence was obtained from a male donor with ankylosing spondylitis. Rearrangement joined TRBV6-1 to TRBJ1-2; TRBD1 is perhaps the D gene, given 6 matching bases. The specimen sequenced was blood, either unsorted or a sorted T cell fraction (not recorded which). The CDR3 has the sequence CASSRDRWSYGYTF. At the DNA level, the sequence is TGTGCCAGCAGTCGTGACAGGTGGAGTTATGGCTACACCTTC.